This T cell receptor beta chain emerged from a study of blood T cells in healthy people across ages. Study results and caveats: The unsorted PBMCs prevented any conclusive comparison of naive versus antigen-experienced cells. Among T cells, TCR beta diversity per million cells dropped roughly linearly as age rose.

This clonotype was counted a few times. Its cognate antigen is unknown. A read error may account for a junction end that differs from germline. Alongside a J-beta primer mix, a sample-barcoded 5' primer served in a second PCR lasting about 6 to 11 cycles. The authors tagged each cDNA molecule using a template-switch adaptor with 12 random nucleotides. The study obtained at least 3 million CDR3-containing paired-end reads from every sample. TCRdb recomputed calls from the 5' RACE reads with MiXCR, one row per CDR3 protein. Of some 1.6 million distinct CDR3 sequences listed, around 36% were seen once; the top ten hold 11%. This TCR came from a woman aged 25-40 years in good health. Material: blood.

CDR3 region: CAGSQDRREGGQYF. DNA for the CDR3: TGTGCCGGCAGCCAAGATAGGAGGGAGGGGGGACAGTACTTC. The chain has TRBV4-2 and TRBJ2-7; D perhaps matches TRBD2 (7 bases). Germline CDR1 is LGHNA and CDR2 is YNFKEQ. This CDR3 is built from 14 residues.